The T cell receptor beta chain described here comes from a study of CD8+ T cells in alopecia areata. In the study overall: The share of scalp area affected provided the severity score for treated patients.

Isolated RNA was reverse transcribed into cDNA used as the sequencing template. TCRdb keeps only in-frame clones here, not all; method: immunoSEQ multiplex PCR. The top ten hold 25% to 35% of the sample, which has more than 90,000 clones, roughly 63% seen once. CDR1 is SGHAT and CDR2 is FQDESV in the germline V gene (reference sequence). Trimming took 5 bases from V and 7 from J; bases not matched to a gene: 10. This CDR3 spans 16 amino acids. The treatment is: oral pan-JAK inhibitor, 5-10 mg twice daily. The chain is built from TRBV11-1 and TRBJ2-6; 8 bases agree with TRBD1. This TCR came from a human donor with alopecia areata. The material was CD8+ T cells sorted from blood, obtained at week 4, from a patient treated with tofacitinib. CDR3 nucleotides: TGTGCCAGCAGCGGGAGAGACAGGGGCTTAGCCAACGTCCTGACTTTC. Residues: CASSGRDRGLANVLTF.